Shown below are 18 T cell receptor beta chains from a single sample sequenced in a study of spatial heterogeneity in lung cancer. Points from the study as a whole: Counts of expanded intratumoral alpha and beta TCRs tracked tumor mutation counts.

TCRdb called the 5' RACE reads again in MiXCR, with one record for every CDR3 protein. The repertoire includes around 2,000 distinct CDR3 sequences, more than 2.5% of them detected once, and about 11% sits in the top ten. Time point in this sample: sample taken at primary tumor resection. These receptors' antigens are unknown. The starting material was lung tumor tissue, obtained at surgery. These receptors all come from a female donor with early-stage non-small cell lung cancer.

Ten or more counts support this clonotype. CDR3 residues: CASSRGPGTGGTGELFF. The CDR3 coding sequence is TGCGCCAGCAGTCGCGGACCAGGGACAGGGGGCACCGGGGAGCTGTTTTTT. This rearrangement joins TRBV5-1 to TRBJ2-2; TRBD1 agrees at 11 bases. The CDR3 loop spans 17 amino acids. V was clipped by 5 bases and J by 4 bases; unmatched bases: 10. Per germline, CDR1 SGHRS and CDR2 YFSETQ.

By sample share, this clonotype is medium-sized. The rearrangement uses TRBV19 and TRBJ2-5; D gene ambiguous. Germline V gives CDR1 LNHDA, CDR2 SQIVND (reference sequence). Trimming pared 3 bases from V and 3 bases from J, leaving 5 bases between. The CDR3 length is 12 residues. The CDR3 region is CASSMGKETQYF. Here the CDR3 DNA reads TGTGCCAGTAGTATGGGAAAAGAGACCCAGTACTTC.

This clonotype was seen repeatedly, ten times or more. The CDR3 DNA is TGTGCCAGCAGTGGAAGGGACCTCCGGGATACGCAGTATTTT. Its translation is CASSGRDLRDTQYF. This sequence joins TRBV2 and TRBJ2-3, with D perhaps TRBD1 or TRBD2 (5 bases each). The ends were cut back, 4 bases at V and 6 bases at J, with 14 bases in the middle. CDR1 and CDR2 from the germline V gene are SNHLY and FYNNEI. The CDR3 spans 14 residues.

By sample fraction, this clonotype is medium-sized. The chain is built from TRBV4-2 and TRBJ2-4; a weak D match, TRBD1 (6 bases). Between the trimmed V and J ends, which lost 4 bases and 15 bases, there was a span of 22 bases. The V gene's germline CDR1 is LGHNA and CDR2 YNFKEQ. This CDR3 region has 14 residues. CDR3 in amino acids: CASSPRNRDDWLYF. The DNA of the CDR3 is TGTGCCAGCAGCCCCCGCAACAGGGATGACTGGCTGTACTTC.

This clonotype is medium-sized in the sample. This sequence joins TRBV4-2 and TRBJ1-4, with 11 nucleotides matching TRBD1. There are 15 residues in the CDR3. Germline V gene data show CDR1 as LGHNA and CDR2 as YNFKEQ. Germline trimming cut 2 bases from V and 7 bases from J; bases unmatched to any gene: 3. The CDR3 loop is CASSQRTGGGEKLFF. The DNA of the CDR3 is TGTGCCAGCAGCCAACGGACAGGGGGCGGTGAAAAACTGTTTTTT.

This clonotype was counted ten times or more. The rearrangement joins TRBV5-5 to TRBJ2-2; D possibly matches TRBD1 or TRBD2 (5 bases each). V gave up 1 base and J gave up 3 bases, with 7 bases separating them. This CDR3 contains 14 residues. CDR1 is SGHKS and CDR2 is YYEKEE in the germline V gene (reference sequence). The CDR3: CASSLLGDTGELFF. The CDR3 bases are TGTGCCAGCAGCTTGTTGGGGGACACCGGGGAGCTGTTTTTT.

This clonotype is classed as medium-sized. The rearrangement links TRBV19 to TRBJ2-5; 10 nucleotides line up with TRBD2. There are 16 residues in the CDR3. Trimming removed 3 bases from V and 1 base from J; junction bases left unmatched: 5. From germline, CDR1 is LNHDA and CDR2 SQIVND (reference sequence). Here the CDR3 reads CASSIGLAGVQETQYF. DNA of the CDR3: TGTGCCAGTAGTATTGGGCTAGCGGGGGTCCAAGAGACCCAGTACTTC.

This clonotype occurred many times. The CDR3 region is CASSAQGPTGELFF. As DNA, the CDR3 is TGTGCCAGCAGCGCACAGGGTCCCACCGGGGAGCTGTTTTTT. The V call is TRBV5-4, the J call TRBJ2-2, with D perhaps matching TRBD1 (6 bases). Germline V gives CDR1 SGHNT, CDR2 YYREEE (reference sequence). V was clipped by 4 bases and J by 4 bases, with 11 bases between them. CDR3 length: 14 amino acids. The variable domain in full, with the rest retrieved from reference TRBV5-4 and TRBJ2-2, is ETGVTQSPTHLIKTRGQQVTLRCSSQSGHNTVSWYQQALGQGPQFIFQYYREEENGRGNFPPRFSGLQFPNYSSELNVNALELDDSALYLCASSAQGPTGELFFGEGSRLTVL.

By proportion, this clonotype is medium-sized. The V and J genes are TRBV3-1 and TRBJ2-7; no clear D. The CDR3 length is 15 residues. Per the germline V gene, CDR1 is LGHDT and CDR2 is YNNKEL (reference sequence). With 1 base removed from V and 3 bases from J, the gap between germline ends came to 13 bases. The CDR3 reads CASSQGAQTLYEQYF. The CDR3 nucleotides read TGTGCCAGCAGCCAAGGCGCACAGACCCTCTACGAGCAGTACTTC.

By frequency in the sample, this clonotype is medium-sized (0.01 to 0.1%). V is TRBV6-2 or TRBV6-3 and J is TRBJ2-3; D perhaps matches TRBD1 (5 bases). Trimming pared 5 bases from V and 0 bases from J, leaving 12 bases between. The CDR3 covers 15 residues. Per the germline V gene, CDR1 is MNHEY and CDR2 is SVGEGT. The CDR3 is CASSHRMDSTDTQYF. CDR3 nucleotides: TGTGCCAGCAGTCACAGGATGGATAGCACAGATACGCAGTATTTT.

This clonotype is medium-sized within its sample. V usage is TRBV7-9 and J usage is TRBJ1-4; D ambiguous. Germline CDR1 and CDR2: SEHNR and FQNEAQ (reference sequence). The CDR3 covers 12 residues. The V end was cut by 4 bases, the J end by 8 bases, with 8 bases between. The CDR3 sequence is CASSYGGEKLFF. As DNA, the CDR3 is TGTGCCAGCAGCTACGGTGGGGAAAAACTGTTTTTT.

By sample fraction, this clonotype is medium-sized. The DNA of the CDR3 is TGTGCCAGCAGCTTAGGGATGACCAAAAACATTCAGTACTTC. Its translation is CASSLGMTKNIQYF. The V and J genes are TRBV7-9 and TRBJ2-4; D is uncertain. Germline CDR1 is SEHNR and CDR2 is FQNEAQ (reference sequence). V gave up 1 base and J gave up 2 bases, with 6 bases separating them. The CDR3 length is 14 residues.

By sample share, this clonotype is medium-sized (0.01 to 0.1%). The chain employs TRBV9 and TRBJ2-3, with D maybe TRBD2 (7 bases). From germline, CDR1 is SGDLS and CDR2 YYNGEE. Trimming shortened V by 4 bases and J by 2 bases, and 17 bases separated the two germline ends. The CDR3 loop spans 16 amino acids. This chain's CDR3 is CASSLSPGGPTDTQYF. DNA for the CDR3: TGTGCCAGCAGCCTCAGTCCGGGGGGCCCCACAGATACGCAGTATTTT.

By share, this clonotype ranks as medium-sized. The rearrangement joins TRBV7-3 to TRBJ2-2, with D perhaps given as TRBD1 or TRBD2 (5 bases each). Germline V gene data show CDR1 as SGHTA and CDR2 as FQGTGA. The CDR3 loop spans 16 amino acids. The germline V and J ends were trimmed by 8 bases and 2 bases, with 18 bases remaining between them. As DNA, the CDR3 is TGTGCCAGCTCGGCAGGGTCGAGGGCAAACACCGGGGAGCTGTTTTTT. It specifies CASSAGSRANTGELFF.

Regarding this clonotype: This CDR3 fails to terminate in the conserved phenylalanine or tryptophan, so it likely reflects a read error. It is unclear where the CDR3 begins or ends on the DNA, so no DNA is shown, and the CDR3 is as TCRdb lists it. The CDR3 spells CDSSLRGVGDLAKNIQDV. The J gene is TRBJ2-4, the V gene TRBV7-2; the listed D gene, TRBD2, was not tested against the DNA. From its first to its last residue, the CDR3 has 18 amino acids. The germline CDR1 and CDR2 sequences are SGHTA and FQGNSA.

Regarding this clonotype: Sequence at one end of the junction differs from germline and may be a read error. The gene calls are TRBV4-3 and TRBJ2-1; 7 bases align to TRBD1. CDR3 size: 15 residues. Germline CDR1 is LGHNA and CDR2 is YSLEER. CDR3: CASSLLDRRINEQFF. The DNA for the CDR3 is TGCGCCAGCAGCCTACTGGACAGGAGGATCAATGAGCAGTTTTTC.

This clonotype is medium-sized by share. This chain joins TRBV7-8 and TRBJ2-1, with 9 bases fitting TRBD2. CDR3 length: 16 residues. Germline V gene sequence: CDR1 SGHVS, CDR2 FQNEAQ. The junction had 9 bases not matched to a gene; V was cut back by 5 bases and J by 4 bases. As DNA, the CDR3 is TGTGCCAGCAGCCGCCTGATAGCGGGGGTTTACAATGAGCAGTTCTTC. This encodes CASSRLIAGVYNEQFF.

By its share, this clonotype is medium-sized. This chain links TRBV10-2 with TRBJ1-4; D call uncertain. The CDR3 runs 17 residues. Trimming took 6 bases from V and 0 from J, leaving 17 bases between them. CDR1 is WSHSY, CDR2 SAAADI, per germline. The CDR3 coding sequence is TGCGCCAGCAGGGACCGGAGCGGATCGGCAACTAATGAAAAACTGTTTTTT. Amino acid sequence: CASRDRSGSATNEKLFF.